Listed below are T cell receptor beta chains from one sample, sequenced in a study of shared T cell receptors in the human thymus. Using immunoSEQ multiplex PCR, the repertoire was profiled, and TCRdb retains in-frame clones only, with some absent. The sample yields hundreds of thousands of clones, 70% to 80% seen once. In addition, the sample was reused for a study of human thymus T cells.

The source material was thymocytes. The receptors come from a boy under two years old with a congenital heart defect. Each CDR3 is given with its conserved first and last residue. The D gene is left open where the match is weak. A row's size may be missing; if present it is once, few, many or a size class.

v_call	clone_size	d_call	j_call	cdr3_aa	cdr3_nt
TRBV29-1	.	.	TRBJ2-1	CSVEDLAGRQGGGFYNEQFF	TGCAGCGTTGAAGATCTGGCGGGGAGGCAGGGCGGAGGGTTTTACAATGAGCAGTTCTTC
TRBV5-1	.	TRBD2	TRBJ2-5	CASSLGPPSAGPSWETQYF	TGCGCCAGCAGCTTGGGCCCTCCTTCAGCGGGACCATCCTGGGAGACCCAGTACTTC
TRBV2	few	TRBD1	TRBJ1-1	CASSDPGQGNTEAFF	TGTGCCAGCAGTGATCCCGGACAGGGGAACACTGAAGCTTTCTTT
TRBV25-1	.	TRBD1	TRBJ2-5	CASSEWRPKGARETQYF	TGTGCCAGCAGTGAATGGCGACCGAAGGGGGCGCGGGAGACCCAGTACTTC
TRBV15	.	TRBD1	TRBJ2-5	CATSRELGQGAGETQYF	TGTGCCACCAGCAGAGAGCTGGGACAGGGGGCAGGAGAGACCCAGTACTTC
TRBV7-8	.	TRBD1	TRBJ2-7	CASSLDWTGDLNEQYF	TGTGCCAGCAGCTTAGATTGGACAGGGGATCTCAACGAGCAGTACTTC
TRBV2	.	.	TRBJ2-5	CASSEASQETQYF	TGTGCCAGCAGTGAGGCCAGTCAAGAGACCCAGTACTTC
TRBV2	.	TRBD1	TRBJ2-7	CASSTRDRVSEQYF	TGTGCCAGCAGTACCCGGGACAGGGTGTCCGAGCAGTACTTC
TRBV4-2	.	.	TRBJ1-5	CASSQDRVRGSNQPQHF	TGTGCCAGCAGCCAAGATCGGGTCAGGGGAAGCAATCAGCCCCAGCATTTT
TRBV28	.	TRBD2	TRBJ2-5	CASTAIASGRKETQYF	TGTGCCAGCACTGCGATCGCTAGCGGGAGAAAAGAGACCCAGTACTTC
TRBV4-3	.	.	TRBJ2-4	CASSQSNFFGSGLAKNIQYF	TGCGCCAGCAGCCAATCCAATTTCTTCGGGAGCGGTCTAGCCAAAAACATTCAGTACTTC
TRBV5-1	.	.	TRBJ2-7	CASFLGSGHYEQYF	TGCGCCAGCTTCCTAGGGAGCGGGCACTACGAGCAGTACTTC
TRBV5-1	.	.	TRBJ2-3	CASSFAGRASTDTQYF	TGCGCCAGCAGCTTTGCGGGGCGAGCTAGCACAGATACGCAGTATTTT
TRBV28	.	TRBD2	TRBJ2-1	CASPPAGGPNNEQFF	TGTGCCAGCCCCCCAGCGGGAGGGCCGAACAATGAGCAGTTCTTC
TRBV7-9	.	TRBD2	TRBJ2-7	CASSLRASGSASYEQYF	TGTGCCAGCAGCTTAAGGGCTAGCGGGAGCGCTTCCTACGAGCAGTACTTC
TRBV5-4	few	TRBD1	TRBJ1-1	CALGTGLRPNTEAFF	TGTGCCTTGGGGACAGGGTTAAGACCAAACACTGAAGCTTTCTTT
TRBV10-3	once	TRBD2	TRBJ2-7	CAISDRLAGAYEQYF	TGTGCCATCAGTGATAGGTTAGCGGGGGCATACGAGCAGTACTTC
TRBV19	.	TRBD1	TRBJ2-5	CASSGTGLETQYF	TGTGCCAGTAGTGGGACAGGGTTAGAGACCCAGTACTTC
TRBV29-1	.	.	TRBJ2-5	CSVQTEAQYF	TGCAGCGTCCAGACAGAGGCCCAGTACTTC
TRBV28	.	TRBD2	TRBJ2-1	CASLERGYNEQFF	TGTGCCAGCCTCGAGCGGGGCTATAATGAGCAGTTCTTC
TRBV27	few	.	TRBJ2-5	CASSAPSGGEETQYF	TGTGCCAGCAGTGCCCCGAGTGGAGGGGAAGAGACCCAGTACTTC
TRBV4-3	.	.	TRBJ2-4	CASSLRLRLAKNIQYF	TGCGCCAGCAGCCTCCGACTACGATTAGCCAAAAACATTCAGTACTTC
TRBV5-6	.	.	TRBJ2-3	CASSLEGRDFTDTQYF	TGTGCCAGCAGCTTGGAAGGCAGGGATTTCACAGATACGCAGTATTTT
TRBV2	few	TRBD2	TRBJ2-7	CASRDTSGTTYEQYF	TGTGCCAGCAGGGATACTAGCGGGACCACCTACGAGCAGTACTTC
TRBV4-1	.	TRBD2	TRBJ2-7	CASSQDGPELAGGASYEQYF	TGCGCCAGCAGCCAAGATGGCCCAGAACTAGCGGGAGGAGCATCCTACGAGCAGTACTTC
TRBV7-9	.	TRBD2	TRBJ2-1	CASRTKGGRENNEQFF	TGTGCCAGCAGGACGAAGGGTGGGCGGGAGAATAATGAGCAGTTCTTC
TRBV10-3	once	.	TRBJ2-7	CAISEPTPTYEQYF	TGTGCCATCAGTGAGCCGACACCTACCTACGAGCAGTACTTC
TRBV19	.	TRBD2	TRBJ2-1	CASSIRLAVYNEQFF	TGTGCCAGTAGTATTAGGCTAGCGGTTTACAATGAGCAGTTCTTC
TRBV5-4	.	TRBD2	TRBJ2-3	CASSPAGGSTDTQYF	TGTGCCAGCAGCCCAGCGGGAGGGAGCACAGATACGCAGTATTTT
TRBV6-6	.	TRBD2	TRBJ2-3	CASSPNPSGLTDTQYF	TGTGCCAGCAGCCCTAACCCTAGCGGACTCACAGATACGCAGTATTTT
TRBV27	once	.	TRBJ2-7	CASSPATSCEQYF	TGTGCCAGCAGTCCTGCGACTAGTTGCGAGCAGTACTTC
TRBV5-1	.	.	TRBJ1-1	CASSLSRRTPEAFF	TGCGCCAGCAGCTTGAGTAGGAGAACTCCTGAAGCTTTCTTT
TRBV25-1	.	.	TRBJ2-3	CATQEAGRSTDTQYF	TGTGCCACCCAGGAAGCAGGGCGTAGCACAGATACGCAGTATTTT
TRBV14	.	.	TRBJ1-1	CASSQVGRWNTEAFF	TGTGCCAGCAGCCAAGTGGGGCGGTGGAACACTGAAGCTTTCTTT